The next 29 T cell receptor beta chains were all read from a single sample in a study of graft-versus-host responses after intestinal transplantation. What these receptors recognize is not known. Produced via immunoSEQ multiplex PCR; TCRdb's table is partial and in-frame only. The sample has about 88,000 clones, approximately 90% seen once. Sequences were derived from unstimulated CD4+ T cells sorted from spleen or lymph node cells, sampled before transplant. These receptors were collected from a human donor who was the organ donor for an intestinal transplant.

The gene calls are TRBV28 and TRBJ2-7; 15 bases map to TRBD2. Trimming cost V 6 bases and J 0 bases; bases outside gene matches: 9. The CDR3 spans 18 residues. Germline V CDR1 and CDR2: MDHEN, SYDVKM. CDR3 loop: CASRSSGLAGGPSYEQYF. CDR3 nucleotides: TGTGCCAGCAGGTCGTCAGGACTAGCGGGAGGGCCCTCCTACGAGCAGTACTTC. Looking up the rest from reference TRBV28 and TRBJ2-7 gives the full variable domain: DVKVTQSSRYLVKRTGEKVFLECVQDMDHENMFWYRQDPGLGLRLIYFSYDVKMKEKGDIPEGYSVSREKKERFSLILESASTNQTSMYLCASRSSGLAGGPSYEQYFGPGTRLTVT.

This chain links TRBV5-6 with TRBJ1-1; TRBD1 might be the D (6 bases). CDR1 is SGHDT, CDR2 YYEEEE, per germline. Trimming removed 0 bases from V and 3 bases from J, with 15 bases in between. CDR3 size: 16 residues. The CDR3 DNA sequence: TGTGCCAGCAGCTTGGAGGGTGGGGGCGCTTACACTGAAGCTTTCTTT. This gives the protein CASSLEGGGAYTEAFF. The whole variable domain, filled in from reference TRBV5-6 and TRBJ1-1, reads DAGVTQSPTHLIKTRGQQVTLRCSPKSGHDTVSWYQQALGQGPQFIFQYYEEEERQRGNFPDRFSGHQFPNYSSELNVNALLLGDSALYLCASSLEGGGAYTEAFFGQGTRLTVV.

This chain joins TRBV7-2 and TRBJ1-1, with D perhaps TRBD1 (5 bases). There are 13 residues in the CDR3. Germline CDR1 and CDR2: SGHTA and FQGNSA. The V and J ends lost 1 base and 10 bases respectively, with 13 bases between them. CDR3 protein: CASSLGRDSTAFF. For the CDR3, the DNA is TGTGCCAGCAGCTTAGGCAGGGATAGTACAGCTTTCTTT.

This clone was found a few times. V usage is TRBV6-1 and J usage is TRBJ2-7, with 8 positions matching TRBD2. This CDR3 is 13 amino acids long. Germline loops: CDR1 MNHNS, CDR2 SASEGT. V dropped 6 bases and J dropped 2; count of bases not matched to a gene: 3. DNA of the CDR3: TGTGCCAGCAGGGAGGGACTAGCCTACGAGCAGTACTTC. It codes for CASREGLAYEQYF.

In the case of this clone: A read error may produce the germline difference seen at one junction end. The CDR3 loop reads CASGFDRGHGYTF. CDR3 nucleotide sequence: TGTGCCAGCGGCTTTGACAGGGGGCATGGCTACACCTTC. The V and J genes are TRBV5-8 and TRBJ1-2, with 10 bases fitting TRBD1. Germline CDR1 is SGHTS and CDR2 is YDEGEE. The CDR3 runs 13 residues.

J is TRBJ2-6 and V is TRBV30, with unresolved D. V was pared by 3 bases and J by 4 bases, with 7 bases between. The germline V gene has CDR1 GTSNPN and CDR2 SVGIG (reference sequence). The CDR3 has 13 amino acids. The chain's CDR3 is CAWRKPGANVLTF. CDR3 DNA: TGTGCCTGGAGAAAGCCCGGGGCCAACGTCCTGACTTTC.

The chain uses TRBV12-5 and TRBJ2-3; 9 nucleotides agree with TRBD2. Germline values: CDR1 LGHNT, CDR2 FRNRAP. Germline trimming cut 1 base from V and 1 base from J; bases unmatched to any gene: 0. The CDR3 totals 15 residues. The chain's CDR3 is CASGLGLAGTDTQYF. DNA of the CDR3: TGTGCTAGTGGTTTGGGACTAGCGGGCACAGATACGCAGTATTTT.

The chain carries TRBV5-1 and TRBJ2-7, with unresolved D. The germline V gene encodes CDR1 SGHRS and CDR2 YFSETQ. The CDR3 is made up of 13 amino acids. Deletions cut 0 bases from V and 2 bases from J, with 6 bases between. CDR3 sequence: CASSLEGAYEQYF. The CDR3 coding sequence is TGCGCCAGCAGCTTGGAAGGAGCCTACGAGCAGTACTTC.

The chain carries TRBV28 and TRBJ1-5; the match to TRBD1 covers 8 bases. The germline V gene encodes CDR1 MDHEN and CDR2 SYDVKM. The CDR3 has 16 amino acids. V was pared by 6 bases and J by 1 base, with 8 bases of the junction left unmatched. The CDR3 protein is CASSHLDRGSNQPQHF. The CDR3 nucleotides are TGTGCCAGCAGCCACCTCGACAGGGGAAGCAATCAGCCCCAGCATTTT.

The V call is TRBV5-1, the J call TRBJ1-3; D is perhaps TRBD1 (6 bases). Germline-derived CDR1 and CDR2 are SGHRS and YFSETQ. The CDR3 is made up of 16 amino acids. Trimming took off 5 bases at V and 1 base at J, with 16 bases between the two ends. CDR3 residues: CASREIDRSSGNTIYF. CDR3 bases: TGCGCCAGCAGAGAAATAGACAGGAGTTCTGGAAACACCATATATTTT. Using reference TRBV5-1 and TRBJ1-3 for the parts outside the CDR3, the full variable domain is KAGVTQTPRYLIKTRGQQVTLSCSPISGHRSVSWYQQTPGQGLQFLFEYFSETQRNKGNFPGRFSGRQFSNSRSEMNVSTLELGDSALYLCASREIDRSSGNTIYFGEGSWLTVV.

The chain combines TRBV6-1 with TRBJ2-2; 8 bases align to TRBD1. V lost 11 bases to trimming and J lost 6 bases; unmatched junction nucleotides: 11. Looked up from germline, CDR1 is MNHNS and CDR2 is SASEGT. The CDR3 loop spans 14 amino acids. The CDR3 nucleotides read TGTGCCTGCGAGATGACAGGGGTCCCCGGGGAGCTGTTTTTT. Protein sequence: CACEMTGVPGELFF.

The chain joins TRBV5-1 to TRBJ1-6; possibly TRBD1 for D (6 bases). The CDR3 has 17 amino acids. CDR1 and CDR2 (germline): SGHRS, YFSETQ. Deletions cut 0 bases from V and 8 bases from J, with 18 bases between. The CDR3 sequence: CASSLVSPGAYYSPLHF. The DNA for the CDR3 is TGCGCCAGCAGCTTGGTATCCCCAGGGGCGTACTATTCACCCCTCCACTTT.

The genes are TRBV6-5 and TRBJ2-1, with D tentatively TRBD2 (6 bases). Germline lookup yields CDR1 MNHEY and CDR2 SVGAGI. Deletions cut 0 bases from V and 8 bases from J, with 14 bases between. The length of the CDR3 is 15 residues. In DNA, the CDR3 is TGTGCCAGCAGTTACTCGGGCGGGGTTCGGTATGAGCAGTTCTTC. The encoded protein is CASSYSGGVRYEQFF.

The chain combines TRBV9 with TRBJ2-7; 11 nucleotides match TRBD2. The CDR3 consists of 15 residues. Per the germline V gene, CDR1 is SGDLS and CDR2 is YYNGEE. Trimming took 2 bases from V and 4 from J; bases not matched to a gene: 5. The CDR3 DNA follows: TGTGCCAGCAGCGTGTCTAGCGGGGGGTTTTACGAGCAGTACTTC. The encoded protein is CASSVSSGGFYEQYF.

CDR3 coding DNA: TGTGCCAGCCTCTACGGAGATACGCAGTATTTT. Residues: CASLYGDTQYF. The V and J genes are TRBV6-5 and TRBJ2-3, with D unresolved. The CDR3 is 11 residues long. Per germline, CDR1 MNHEY and CDR2 SVGAGI. The ends were cut back, 8 bases at V and 5 bases at J, with 8 bases in the middle.

This chain connects TRBV30 to TRBJ2-5; 8 bases fit TRBD2. With 1 base clipped from V and 2 bases from J, the junction kept 6 bases outside the gene matches. CDR3 size: 15 residues. Germline-derived CDR1 and CDR2 are GTSNPN and SVGIG (reference sequence). The DNA for the CDR3 is TGTGCCTGGAGTGAACTAGCGGAGGGGCAAGAGACCCAGTACTTC. Its protein is CAWSELAEGQETQYF.

This clone was recorded a few times. The chain carries TRBV2 and TRBJ2-7; D is perhaps TRBD2 (6 bases). CDR1 and CDR2 (germline): SNHLY, FYNNEI. The V and J ends lost 7 bases and 3 bases respectively, with 16 bases between them. The CDR3 consists of 14 residues. Written as DNA, the CDR3 is TGTGCCAGCAAGGTATTTACTAGCAGCTACGAGCAGTACTTC. Residues: CASKVFTSSYEQYF.

The V and J genes are TRBV7-9 and TRBJ1-2; 7 positions match TRBD1. Germline CDR1 SEHNR, CDR2 FQNEAQ (reference sequence). Trimming cost V 1 base and J 2 bases; bases outside gene matches: 7. CDR3 length: 16 residues. The CDR3, as DNA: TGTGCCAGCAGCTTAGATGAGACAGGGAGGAACTATGGCTACACCTTC. Encoded protein: CASSLDETGRNYGYTF.

The chain joins TRBV30 to TRBJ2-5, with D possibly being TRBD2 (6 bases). CDR3 length: 11 amino acids. The germline CDR1 and CDR2 sequences are GTSNPN and SVGIG (reference sequence). V lost 5 bases and J 2 bases, leaving 6 bases between the germline ends. The DNA of the CDR3 is TGTGCCTGGGGACTACAAGAGACCCAGTACTTC. Amino acid sequence: CAWGLQETQYF. The variable domain in full, with the rest retrieved from reference TRBV30 and TRBJ2-5, is SQTIHQWPATLVQPVGSPLSLECTVEGTSNPNLYWYRQAAGRGLQLLFYSVGIGQISSEVPQNLSASRPQDRQFILSSKKLLLSDSGFYLCAWGLQETQYFGPGTRLLVL.

The gene calls are TRBV10-3 and TRBJ2-5; 7 nucleotides align to TRBD2. Germline loops: CDR1 ENHRY, CDR2 SYGVKD. The trim removed 0 bases at V and 0 bases at J, leaving 1 base unmatched. The CDR3 spans 15 residues. CDR3 sequence reads: CAISESSGYQETQYF. As DNA, the CDR3 is TGTGCCATCAGTGAGTCTAGCGGGTACCAAGAGACCCAGTACTTC.

The chain is built from TRBV4-1 and TRBJ2-5; D is possibly TRBD2 (5 bases). The length of the CDR3 is 18 residues. From germline, CDR1 is MGHRA and CDR2 YSYEKL. Trimming removed 0 bases from V and 5 bases from J, with 22 bases in between. The CDR3 sequence: CASSQDREFLEVSETQYF. The DNA of the CDR3 is TGCGCCAGCAGCCAAGACCGGGAATTCCTTGAGGTTTCGGAGACCCAGTACTTC.

The CDR3 reads CASSMVLGGGPDNEQFF. The CDR3 DNA reads as TGCGCCAGCAGCATGGTCTTAGGGGGGGGCCCTGACAATGAGCAGTTCTTC. The chain recombines TRBV5-1 with TRBJ2-1; tentative D call: TRBD2 (7 bases). The CDR3 has 17 residues. From germline, CDR1 is SGHRS and CDR2 YFSETQ. V lost 4 bases and J lost 5, with 22 bases in between.

The V call is TRBV15, the J call TRBJ2-5; TRBD2 might be the D (6 bases). The CDR3 loop spans 13 amino acids. From germline, CDR1 is LNHNV and CDR2 YYDKDF (reference sequence). V was shortened by 1 base and J by 6 bases, with 9 bases between the two germline ends. The CDR3 region is CATSRGRGQTQYF. The DNA for the CDR3 is TGTGCCACCAGCAGAGGGAGGGGTCAGACCCAGTACTTC.

V and J are TRBV6-5 and TRBJ2-1, with 7 bases aligning to TRBD1. V dropped 6 bases and J dropped 7; count of bases not matched to a gene: 6. CDR3 length: 13 amino acids. Germline V gene sequence: CDR1 MNHEY, CDR2 SVGAGI. CDR3 nucleotides: TGTGCCAGCAGGCGTCGACAGGGAAATGAGCAGTTCTTC. Amino acids: CASRRRQGNEQFF.

The genes are TRBV4-2 and TRBJ2-5; tentatively, D is TRBD2 (5 bases). V shed 0 bases and J shed 5 bases, with 7 bases lying between them. The CDR3 runs 13 residues. Germline lookup yields CDR1 LGHNA and CDR2 YNFKEQ. In nucleotides, the CDR3 is TGTGCCAGCAGCCAAGATGAGCGGGAGACCCAGTACTTC. Encoded protein: CASSQDERETQYF.

The CDR3, as DNA: TGTGCCAGCAGCCCATACCCGGGACAGGGGGCGGCTTTCTTT. As protein: CASSPYPGQGAAFF. This chain links TRBV5-5 with TRBJ1-1; 12 nucleotides align to TRBD1. CDR1 is SGHKS and CDR2 is YYEKEE in the germline V gene (reference sequence). This CDR3 comprises 14 residues. The ends lost 4 bases at V and 11 bases at J; junction bases unmatched: 9.

The gene calls are TRBV5-6 and TRBJ1-5; the D is unclear. The CDR3 is 15 amino acids. Germline V gene data show CDR1 as SGHDT and CDR2 as YYEEEE. V lost 2 bases and J 0 bases, leaving 9 bases between the germline ends. Written as DNA, the CDR3 is TGTGCCAGCAGCTTATATGAGGTTAGCAATCAGCCCCAGCATTTT. It yields the protein CASSLYEVSNQPQHF.

The chain combines TRBV5-6 with TRBJ1-2, with D unclear. The germline V and J ends were trimmed by 1 base and 3 bases, with 7 bases remaining between them. Germline V lookup: CDR1 SGHDT, CDR2 YYEEEE. The CDR3 totals 13 residues. CDR3 sequence reads: CASSLFSHYGYTF. The CDR3 DNA reads as TGTGCCAGCAGCTTGTTTTCTCACTATGGCTACACCTTC.

This clone was seen once. The chain carries TRBV10-3 and TRBJ1-1; TRBD1 agrees at 8 bases. In germline, CDR1 is ENHRY, CDR2 SYGVKD. After removal of 0 bases from V and 8 bases from J, the junction contained 8 bases not matched to a gene. The CDR3 spans 15 residues. CDR3 nucleotides: TGTGCCATCAGTGAGTCGAGACAGGGGCGCCAAGAAGCTTTCTTT. It encodes CAISESRQGRQEAFF.